The 5 T cell receptor beta chains listed next were all sequenced from one sample in a study of blood T cell repertoires in COVID-19. Clones were sequenced by immunoSEQ multiplex PCR, and TCRdb holds only the in-frame ones, with some missing. The table shows more than 95,000 clones, with about 88% occurring only once. Input material: peripheral blood. Receptor source: an elderly woman with acute or convalescent COVID-19.

The chain recombines TRBV28 with TRBJ2-7; TRBD1 matches 9 bases. J lost 1 base, V lost 6 bases, and 7 bases had no gene match. The CDR3 totals 15 residues. The germline V gene encodes CDR1 MDHEN and CDR2 SYDVKM. The CDR3 region has the DNA TGTGCCAGCAGCGATTCTGGACAGGGGTCCTACGAGCAGTACTTC. It yields the protein CASSDSGQGSYEQYF.

The rearrangement links TRBV6-5 to TRBJ2-1; D not certain. V was shortened by 0 bases and J by 1 base, with 10 bases between the two germline ends. Germline V gene data show CDR1 as MNHEY and CDR2 as SVGAGI. The CDR3 runs 16 residues. The CDR3 region is CASSYSMTASYNEQFF. The CDR3 region has the DNA TGTGCCAGCAGTTACTCGATGACTGCTTCCTACAATGAGCAGTTCTTC.

V usage is TRBV5-4 and J usage is TRBJ2-5, with TRBD2 identical over 8 bases. J lost 1 base, V lost 4 bases, and 6 bases had no gene match. The CDR3 consists of 15 residues. CDR1 and CDR2 (germline): SGHNT, YYREEE (reference sequence). In DNA, the CDR3 is TGTGCCAGCAGCAAGGGACTAGATATCCAAGAGACCCAGTACTTC. This sequence encodes CASSKGLDIQETQYF.

The chain carries TRBV3-1 (or the pseudogene TRBV3-2) and TRBJ1-2; D may be TRBD1 (5 bases). V lost 4 bases to trimming and J lost 1 base, with 7 bases between them. Germline CDR1 is LGHDT and CDR2 is YNNKEL (reference sequence). The CDR3 has 13 residues. In DNA form, the CDR3 reads TGTGCCAGCAGCCCCAGGGTTAACTATGGCTACACCTTC. It translates to CASSPRVNYGYTF.

This clone was seen more than once but under ten times. The V call is TRBV11-2, the J call TRBJ2-2; TRBD2 aligns across 7 bases. CDR3 length: 17 residues. Germline V gene data show CDR1 as SGHAT and CDR2 as FQNNGV. V shed 1 base, J shed 3 bases, and the junction held 8 bases outside the gene matches. CDR3 sequence (DNA): TGTGCCAGCAGCTTAGTGTCTGGCGGGAGCTACACCGGGGAGCTGTTTTTT. Translated: CASSLVSGGSYTGELFF. Filled out from reference TRBV11-2 and TRBJ2-2, the complete variable domain reads EAGVAQSPRYKIIEKRQSVAFWCNPISGHATLYWYQQILGQGPKLLIQFQNNGVVDDSQLPKDRFSAERLKGVDSTLKIQPAKLEDSAVYLCASSLVSGGSYTGELFFGEGSRLTVL.